This T cell receptor (beta chain) was sequenced during a study of response to subunit inactivated influenza vaccine. The CDR3 length is 14 residues. With V trimmed by 7 bases and J by 2 bases, 8 bases remained unmatched. Germline CDR1 and CDR2: MDHEN and SYDVKM. From the RT-PCR reads, TCRdb called clonotypes with MiXCR, one entry per CDR3 protein. The table lists about 500,000 distinct CDR3 sequences, 13% of them singletons, with around 13% in the top ten. This clonotype showed up just a few times. Sequenced material: PBMCs from blood, taken 45 days after vaccination. The source is a man aged 50-59 years who received an inactivated influenza vaccine. This chain links TRBV28 with TRBJ2-7; 7 bases agree with TRBD1. CDR3 loop: CASTPTGLTYEQYF. Written as DNA, the CDR3 is TGTGCCAGCACTCCGACAGGGCTGACCTACGAGCAGTACTTC.